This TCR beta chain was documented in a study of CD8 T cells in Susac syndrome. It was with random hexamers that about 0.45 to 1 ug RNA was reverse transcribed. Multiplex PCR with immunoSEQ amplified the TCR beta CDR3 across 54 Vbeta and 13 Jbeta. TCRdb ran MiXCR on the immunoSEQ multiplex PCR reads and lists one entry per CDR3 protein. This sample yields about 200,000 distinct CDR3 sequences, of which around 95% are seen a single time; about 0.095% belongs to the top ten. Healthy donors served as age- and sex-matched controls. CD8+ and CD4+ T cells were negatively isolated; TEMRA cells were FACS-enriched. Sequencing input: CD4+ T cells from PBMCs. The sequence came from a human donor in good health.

The CDR3 DNA reads TGCAGCCTCGCCGGGACAGGGGTCTACGAGCAGTACTTC. Translating gives CSLAGTGVYEQYF. The V and J genes are TRBV20-1 and TRBJ2-7; 10 nucleotides agree with TRBD1. The CDR3 totals 13 residues. CDR1 and CDR2 from the germline V gene are DFQATT and SNEGSKA (reference sequence).